This TCR beta chain was recorded in a study of T cells in Graves' hyperthyroidism and ophthalmopathy. The overall study: The blood sample was taken at first diagnosis, before treatment began.

Newly diagnosed patients aged 18 to 65 had hyperthyroidism of under 2 months' duration. Orbital computed tomography, thyroid ultrasound, serum thyroxine and TRAb, and clinical symptoms together informed the diagnoses. The PBMCs had their origin in about 9.7 ml of fresh peripheral blood. TCR beta CDR3 regions were amplified from RNA. The HTBI primer set drove a first-round RT-PCR of the TCR CDR3. In TCRdb, the multiplex PCR reads were re-called with MiXCR into one record per CDR3 protein. The table lists 550,000 to 850,000 distinct CDR3 sequences, about 19% of them singletons. V lost 4 bases to trimming and J lost 2 bases, with 15 bases between them. CDR3 length equals 15 residues. Germline loops: CDR1 SGHRS, CDR2 YFSETQ.

Specimen: blood. This chain links TRBV5-1 with TRBJ2-5; unclear D gene. The sequence was collected from a woman between 45 and 60 years old with Graves' hyperthyroidism that later progressed to Graves' ophthalmopathy. In nucleotides, the CDR3 is TGCGCCAGCAGCCTACCTCGACAAACGCAAGAGACCCAGTACTTC. This gives the protein CASSLPRQTQETQYF.